The text below deals with one TCR beta chain. Adult Caucasians living in Nashville, Tennessee made up all of the donors. This specimen belongs to a study of shared clonotypes between healthy human individuals. The V and J ends lost 6 bases and 0 bases respectively, with 21 bases between them. Germline lookup yields CDR1 SGHAT and CDR2 FQNNGV. This CDR3 has 17 amino acids. Original data processing: Quality scores were absent from the junction-only immunoSEQ sequences, so filtering differed. Clones were read by immunoSEQ multiplex PCR, and TCRdb kept only the in-frame ones, dropping some. The V and J calls and clone size were taken over from that table, and D and trimming were inferred from the DNA. The table has fewer than 850,000 clones, less than 80% seen once.

This TCR came from a woman aged 30 to 39 in good health. The chain has TRBV11-2 and TRBJ2-7; tentatively, D is TRBD1 or TRBD2 (7 bases each). Sequencing was done on a sample of memory CD4+ T cells sorted from blood. Sample subset: CD45RA-negative fraction. The CDR3 region is CASSPYGGGQSSYEQYF. For the CDR3, the DNA is TGTGCCAGCAGTCCCTATGGGGGGGGACAGAGCTCCTACGAGCAGTACTTC.